Ten or more counts support the clone carrying this TCR beta chain. Its cognate antigen is unknown. The data belong to a study of naive and memory T cell subsets. Study results and limitations: Potentially, T cell activation and differentiation skew this RNA-based measurement.

This sample's treatment: skin biopsy from PPD injection site in Mantoux-positive individual. TCR cDNA received a 3' ligated oligonucleotide that carried a UMI. Amplification of ligated cDNA took four PCR rounds with SP2 and nested alpha and beta constant primers. TCRdb reprocessed the UMI-ligation and nested PCR reads with MiXCR, giving one entry per CDR3 protein. The data show more than 13,000 distinct CDR3 sequences, roughly 5% seen once. The material was skin, obtained from a tuberculin skin test site. The receptor was isolated from an adult in good health.

The CDR3 nucleotides are TGTGCCAGCAAAGTCTTAGCGGGGGCCGAAGAGACCCAGTACTTC. This codes for CASKVLAGAEETQYF. This sequence joins TRBV2 and TRBJ2-5; 9 bases are a match to TRBD2. V shed 7 bases and J 3 bases; nucleotides not matched to a gene: 9. The CDR3 loop spans 15 amino acids. Germline CDR1 SNHLY, CDR2 FYNNEI.